This is a list of T cell receptor beta chains from one sample in a study of blood T cell repertoires in COVID-19. The table came from immunoSEQ multiplex PCR; TCRdb's copy has only in-frame clones and leaves some out. The sample has around 260,000 clones; about 86% are singletons. Sample: peripheral blood. These receptors came from a man younger than 35 with active or convalescent COVID-19. Each CDR3 is given with its conserved first and last residue. The order of the fields is D gene, V gene, clone size, J gene, CDR3 DNA, CDR3 protein. D genes are given only for firm matches. Clone size is stated in some rows and not others, as once, few, many or a class when expanded.

>TRBD1|TRBV29-1|once|TRBJ1-5
TGCAGCGTTGCAGAGTCCGGACAGGGCCAGCCCCAGCATTTT
CSVAESGQGQPQHF
>.|TRBV5-8|.|TRBJ1-5
TGTGCCAGCAGCTCCCTATACAGGGTTACTCAGCCCCAGCATTTT
CASSSLYRVTQPQHF
>.|TRBV19|.|TRBJ2-2
TGTGCCAGTCTTAACGAGGGGAACACCGGGGAGCTGTTTTTT
CASLNEGNTGELFF
>TRBD1|TRBV10-3|.|TRBJ2-5
TGTGCCATCAGTGAGTCGTTGGACAGGGGGTGGCAAGAGACCCAGTACTTC
CAISESLDRGWQETQYF
>.|TRBV10-3|.|TRBJ2-3
TGTGCCATCAGTCTTATACTAGGACGCACAGATACGCAGTATTTT
CAISLILGRTDTQYF
>.|TRBV6-5|.|TRBJ1-4
TGTGCCAGCAGTCACGGTGTATCCGGTGAAAAACTGTTTTTT
CASSHGVSGEKLFF
>TRBD2|TRBV19|.|TRBJ2-5
TGTGCCAGTAGTATAGATGGCACTAGCGGGAGTAAGACCCAGTACTTC
CASSIDGTSGSKTQYF
>.|TRBV5-1|.|TRBJ1-1
TGCGCCAGCAGCTTTGGCAGGGGAGACACTGAAGCTTTCTTT
CASSFGRGDTEAFF
>.|TRBV30|once|TRBJ1-4
TGTGCCTGGACCCACGGGACACTAAAAGAAAAACTGTTTTTT
CAWTHGTLKEKLFF
>.|TRBV6-5|once|TRBJ1-5
TGTGCCAGCAGGCCTTTGAGGTCCCAGGGTCAGCCCCAGCATTTT
CASRPLRSQGQPQHF
>TRBD2|TRBV19|.|TRBJ2-1
TGTGCCAGTAGTCCCCGGCGAGCGGGGGGTGGCAATGAGCAGTTCTTC
CASSPRRAGGGNEQFF
>.|TRBV28|.|TRBJ1-1
TGTGCCAGCACCAAGAGAACTGAAGCTTTCTTT
CASTKRTEAFF
>TRBD1|TRBV7-8|.|TRBJ1-4
TGTGCCAGCAGCCGGGACAGGGGTACTAATGAAAAACTGTTTTTT
CASSRDRGTNEKLFF
>TRBD1|TRBV12-3/TRBV12-4|.|TRBJ1-1
TGTGCCAGCAGCCTACAGGGGCTTGAAGCTTTCTTT
CASSLQGLEAFF
>.|TRBV6-2/TRBV6-3|.|TRBJ1-6
TGTGCCAGCAGTTACAACAGGGCCAGATCACCCCTCCACTTT
CASSYNRARSPLHF
>TRBD1|TRBV5-1|.|TRBJ1-2
TGCGCCAGCAGCATGCAGGGGGCCGATGGCTACACCTTC
CASSMQGADGYTF
>TRBD2|TRBV19|.|TRBJ2-4
TGTGCCAGTAGTACCCGGGACAGACTAGCGGGAAACATTCAGTACTTC
CASSTRDRLAGNIQYF
>.|TRBV28|.|TRBJ1-5
TGTGCCAGCAGTTTACGGGGGTATCAGCCCCAGCATTTT
CASSLRGYQPQHF
>.|TRBV7-6|.|TRBJ2-3
TGTGCCATCACTCATGCTATAGGGGTTAGCACAGATACGCAGTATTTT
CAITHAIGVSTDTQYF
>.|TRBV5-4|once|TRBJ2-5
TGTGCCAGCAGCCTTGACAGATTCCAAGAGACCCAGTACTTC
CASSLDRFQETQYF
>TRBD1|TRBV18|.|TRBJ1-3
TGTGCCAGCTCGAGGACAGGGTTCGAGGCCTCTGGAAACACCATATATTTT
CASSRTGFEASGNTIYF
>.|TRBV9|.|TRBJ1-3
TGTGCCAGCAGCCAAGCAGGGTCTCTGAACACCATATATTTT
CASSQAGSLNTIYF
>.|TRBV9|.|TRBJ2-3
TGTGCCAGCAGCCTACTTGGGGGGAGGGATACGCAGTATTTT
CASSLLGGRDTQYF
>TRBD1|TRBV12-3/TRBV12-4|.|TRBJ2-5
TGTGCCAGCAGTTCCAGACAGGGAAAGACCCAGTACTTC
CASSSRQGKTQYF
>.|TRBV4-1|once|TRBJ2-1
TGCGCCAGCAGCCAAGTCGAACTAAACAATGAGCAGTTCTTC
CASSQVELNNEQFF
>.|TRBV10-3|.|TRBJ2-5
TGTGCCATCAGCCGACAGACCAAAGAGACCCAGTACTTC
CAISRQTKETQYF
>.|TRBV9|.|TRBJ1-3
TGTGCCAGCAGCGTAGAGGCCGGGATCTCTGGAAACACCATATATTTT
CASSVEAGISGNTIYF
>.|TRBV6-1|.|TRBJ2-7
TGTGCCAGCAGTTTCCACAGGACCAGCTCCTACGAGCAGTACTTC
CASSFHRTSSYEQYF
>.|TRBV7-6|.|TRBJ2-7
TGTGCCAGCAGCTTACCTCAGGGGCGCGGCGAGCAGTACTTC
CASSLPQGRGEQYF
>.|TRBV6-5|.|TRBJ1-2
TGTGCCAGCACGGCACAGGACCTCTATGGCTACACCTTC
CASTAQDLYGYTF
>.|TRBV3-1/TRBV3-2|.|TRBJ1-1
TGTGCCAGCAGCCACCCCTCGGGAGAAGCTTTCTTT
CASSHPSGEAFF
>.|TRBV4-1|.|TRBJ2-7
TGCGCCAGCAGCCAGTTAATAGCGGTCTCCTACGAGCAGTACTTC
CASSQLIAVSYEQYF
>TRBD2|TRBV19|.|TRBJ2-3
TGTGCCAGTAGCACGGGACTAGCGGTAAGCACAGATACGCAGTATTTT
CASSTGLAVSTDTQYF
>.|TRBV24-1|.|TRBJ2-7
TGTGCCACCAGTGATTCAGGGTTATCCCCCTACGAGCAGTACTTC
CATSDSGLSPYEQYF
>.|TRBV29-1|.|TRBJ2-2
TGCAGCGTTGAAAGTCAGGGAAACGGGGAGCTGTTTTTT
CSVESQGNGELFF
>TRBD1|TRBV5-1|.|TRBJ2-3
TGCGCCAGCAGCGGGGGGACAGGGTCAGATACGCAGTATTTT
CASSGGTGSDTQYF
>.|TRBV28|.|TRBJ1-6
TGTGCCAGCAGTTCCACAGGTTTGAATTCACCCCTCCACTTT
CASSSTGLNSPLHF
>.|TRBV18|.|TRBJ2-3
TGTGCCAGCTCACCGGAGGAGGATACGCAGTATTTT
CASSPEEDTQYF
>.|TRBV7-2|.|TRBJ1-4
TGTGCCAGCAGCCCCGGTGGAGGGGAGAATGAAAAACTGTTTTTT
CASSPGGGENEKLFF